The 21 T cell receptor beta chains below were found in one sample sequenced in a study of CD8+CD57+ T cells in acquired aplastic anemia. It was genomic DNA that served as the template for profiling TCR beta VDJ and CDR3. A single record per CDR3 protein comes from TCRdb applying MiXCR to the reads. The data show about 98,000 distinct CDR3 sequences, approximately 73% seen once. It was patients with CD8+CD57+ cell expansion by flow cytometry who were chosen for sequencing. Sequencing was performed on sorted CD4+, CD8+, or CD8+CD57+ T cells (not recorded which) from PBMCs. The receptors derive from a human donor with aplastic anemia.

This sequence joins TRBV15 and TRBJ1-5; the D gene is possibly TRBD1 (5 bases). V lost 5 bases, J lost 4 bases, and 21 bases lay in between. This CDR3 comprises 17 residues. CDR1 is LNHNV and CDR2 is YYDKDF in the germline V gene (reference sequence). The CDR3, as DNA: TGTGCCACCAGCGAAGAGACGGGACGACTAAGAAATCAGCCCCAGCATTTT. This encodes CATSEETGRLRNQPQHF. Full variable domain (outside the CDR3, taken from reference TRBV15 and TRBJ1-5): DAMVIQNPRYQVTQFGKPVTLSCSQTLNHNVMYWYQQKSSQAPKLLFHYYDKDFNNEADTPDNFQSRRPNTSFCFLDIRSPGLGDTAMYLCATSEETGRLRNQPQHFGDGTRLSIL.

With respect to this clonotype: One base away lies a much larger clone, so this may be a sequencing read error. The V call is TRBV20-1, the J call TRBJ1-5; a weak D match, TRBD1 (6 bases). Germline assignment: CDR1 DFQATT and CDR2 SNEGSKA (reference sequence). The CDR3 contains 14 residues. Trimming shortened V by 6 bases and J by 4 bases, and 16 bases separated the two germline ends. The CDR3 protein is CSARRDMENQPQHF. Here the CDR3 DNA reads TGCAGTGCGCGCCGGGACATGGAGAATCAGCCCCAGCATTTT.

This chain connects TRBV12-3 or TRBV12-4 to TRBJ1-6; D remains ambiguous. The V end was cut by 8 bases, the J end by 9 bases, with 11 bases between. This CDR3 region has 12 residues. DNA for the CDR3: TGTGCCAGCGAAAGGGATGGTTCACCCCTCCACTTT. Encoded protein: CASERDGSPLHF.

The J gene is TRBJ1-6, the V gene TRBV19; D ambiguous. Per the germline V gene, CDR1 is LNHDA and CDR2 is SQIVND (reference sequence). V lost 5 bases to trimming and J lost 5 bases, with 7 bases between them. CDR3 length equals 13 residues. The CDR3 is CASSLWDNSPLHF. CDR3 in DNA: TGTGCCAGTAGTTTGTGGGATAATTCACCCCTCCACTTT.

The rearrangement uses TRBV5-6 and TRBJ1-2, with 8 nucleotides matching TRBD1. Germline CDR1 reads SGHDT; CDR2 reads YYEEEE. The CDR3 spans 13 residues. Trimming at V came to 2 bases and at J to 7 bases, leaving 4 bases not matched to a gene. CDR3 in amino acids: CASSLQGGGGYTF. The CDR3 coding sequence is TGTGCCAGCAGCTTACAGGGGGGTGGTGGCTACACCTTC.

This sequence joins TRBV9 and TRBJ1-2, with TRBD1 matching over 7 bases. This CDR3 contains 14 residues. Germline V gene sequence: CDR1 SGDLS, CDR2 YYNGEE. Trimming removed 0 bases from V and 2 bases from J; junction bases left unmatched: 1. CDR3 in DNA: TGTGCCAGCAGCGTAGACAGGGGAAACTATGGCTACACCTTC. Translating gives CASSVDRGNYGYTF. Based on the CDR3 plus reference TRBV9 and TRBJ1-2, the full variable domain is DSGVTQTPKHLITATGQRVTLRCSPRSGDLSVYWYQQSLDQGLQFLIQYYNGEERAKGNILERFSAQQFPDLHSELNLSSLELGDSALYFCASSVDRGNYGYTFGSGTRLTVV.

The chain is built from TRBV15 and TRBJ1-4; 8 bases line up with TRBD1. The CDR3 consists of 15 residues. V lost 2 bases and J lost 5; bases outside the gene matches: 4. CDR1 and CDR2 (germline): LNHNV, YYDKDF (reference sequence). CDR3 DNA: TGTGCCACCAGCAGACCGGACAGGGTAAATGAAAAACTGTTTTTT. Translating gives CATSRPDRVNEKLFF.

This clonotype was found many times. V gene TRBV6-1 combines with J gene TRBJ2-3; D may be TRBD2 (6 bases). Germline V CDR1 and CDR2: MNHNS, SASEGT. The CDR3 extends over 15 amino acids. The V end lost 6 bases, the J end lost 2 bases, and 15 bases lay between the germline ends. In DNA form, the CDR3 reads TGTGCCAGCAGCCAAGGGGAGGCAACCACAGATACGCAGTATTTT. Residues: CASSQGEATTDTQYF.

This chain connects TRBV19 to TRBJ1-1; no clear D. Germline-derived CDR1 and CDR2 are LNHDA and SQIVND (reference sequence). This CDR3 spans 15 amino acids. V lost 8 bases to trimming and J lost 1 base, with 17 bases between them. CDR3 protein: CASSPSPAPNTEAFF. The CDR3 DNA reads TGTGCCAGTTCCCCCTCTCCGGCACCGAACACTGAAGCTTTCTTT.

This clonotype was detected only a few times. The J gene is TRBJ2-7, the V gene TRBV20-1; D perhaps matches TRBD1 (6 bases). Looked up from germline, CDR1 is DFQATT and CDR2 is SNEGSKA (reference sequence). CDR3 size: 12 residues. V dropped 3 bases and J dropped 2 bases, with 8 bases sitting between them. This chain's CDR3 is CSARDSAYEQYF. For the CDR3, the DNA is TGCAGTGCTAGGGACAGTGCCTACGAGCAGTACTTC.

This clonotype was observed once. J is TRBJ1-1 and V is TRBV19, with D possibly matching TRBD1 (5 bases). The germline CDR1 and CDR2 sequences are LNHDA and SQIVND (reference sequence). The V end lost 11 bases, the J end lost 2 bases, and 21 bases lay between the germline ends. This CDR3 region has 15 residues. CDR3 in amino acids: CAVKGTVRRNTEAFF. For the CDR3, the DNA is TGTGCCGTGAAGGGGACTGTCAGGCGTAACACTGAAGCTTTCTTT. The complete variable domain, with remaining parts taken from reference TRBV19 and TRBJ1-1, reads DGGITQSPKYLFRKEGQNVTLSCEQNLNHDAMYWYRQDPGQGLRLIYYSQIVNDFQKGDIAEGYSVSREKKESFPLTVTSAQKNPTAFYLCAVKGTVRRNTEAFFGQGTRLTVV.

This clonotype was seen many times. J is TRBJ2-3 and V is TRBV6-1, with a weak D call TRBD1 (5 bases). Germline V gives CDR1 MNHNS, CDR2 SASEGT. V was shortened by 6 bases and J by 0 bases, with 13 bases between the two germline ends. The CDR3 has 15 residues. The CDR3 DNA reads TGTGCCAGCAGAATTACAGGCCATAGCACAGATACGCAGTATTTT. This translates into CASRITGHSTDTQYF.

The J gene is TRBJ2-1, the V gene TRBV12-3 or TRBV12-4, with D maybe TRBD2 (6 bases). This CDR3 contains 12 residues. Trimming removed 5 bases from V and 9 bases from J, with 11 bases in between. CDR3 in amino acids: CASSRRAGEQFF. The CDR3, as DNA: TGTGCCAGCAGTCGGAGGGCGGGTGAGCAGTTCTTC.

V is TRBV20-1 and J is TRBJ1-3; D gene ambiguous. The CDR3 is 14 amino acids. Germline CDR1 reads DFQATT; CDR2 reads SNEGSKA (reference sequence). V shed 5 bases and J shed 4 bases, with 15 bases lying between them. CDR3 protein: CSAEGGQAGNTIYF. CDR3 sequence (DNA): TGCAGTGCTGAGGGCGGTCAGGCAGGAAACACCATATATTTT.

This chain uses TRBV2 with TRBJ1-6; 7 bases line up with TRBD1. CDR3 size: 14 residues. CDR1 and CDR2 from the germline V gene are SNHLY and FYNNEI. Trimming at V came to 6 bases and at J to 7 bases, leaving 6 bases not matched to a gene. CDR3 coding DNA: TGTGCCAGCAGCCAGGACAGGCCCAATTCACCCCTCCACTTT. Its protein is CASSQDRPNSPLHF.

The rearrangement uses TRBV27 and TRBJ1-3, with a tentative D call TRBD1 (6 bases). This CDR3 region has 14 residues. Germline CDR1 reads MNHEY; CDR2 reads SMNVEV (reference sequence). The ends were cut back, 7 bases at V and 2 bases at J, with 12 bases in the middle. The CDR3 spells CASKSGTTGNTIYF. CDR3 bases: TGTGCCAGCAAATCCGGGACAACTGGAAACACCATATATTTT.

The gene calls are TRBV20-1 and TRBJ2-5; D not certain. CDR3 length: 13 residues. Trimming removed 3 bases from V and 3 bases from J, with 11 bases in between. Germline V gene data show CDR1 as DFQATT and CDR2 as SNEGSKA (reference sequence). CDR3 region: CSASESLEETQYF. CDR3 nucleotides: TGCAGTGCTAGCGAGTCCCTAGAAGAGACCCAGTACTTC.

On this clonotype itself: One end of the junction fails to match germline, which may point to a read error. The rearrangement joins TRBV20-1 to TRBJ2-7; 12 nucleotides align to TRBD2. The germline CDR1 and CDR2 sequences are DFQATT and SNEGSKA (reference sequence). This CDR3 is 14 amino acids long. The CDR3 here is CSARGLAGNYEQYF. The CDR3 DNA sequence: TGCAGTGCCAGAGGACTAGCGGGAAACTACGAGCAGTACTTC.

The chain combines TRBV20-1 with TRBJ2-5; 10 positions agree with TRBD2. Germline V gene lookup returns CDR1 DFQATT and CDR2 SNEGSKA (reference sequence). V gave up 6 bases and J gave up 4 bases; unmatched junction bases: 11. The CDR3 extends over 15 amino acids. The CDR3 DNA follows: TGCAGTGCATTACGGACTAGCGGAGGGGCAGAGACCCAGTACTTC. This sequence encodes CSALRTSGGAETQYF.

The gene calls are TRBV30 and TRBJ2-7; a possible D gene is TRBD2 (5 bases). The CDR3 has 13 residues. From germline, CDR1 is GTSNPN and CDR2 SVGIG (reference sequence). Trimming took 0 bases from V and 6 from J, leaving 12 bases between them. The CDR3 here is CAWSVGSEGEQYF. The CDR3 region has the DNA TGTGCCTGGAGTGTAGGATCTGAGGGCGAGCAGTACTTC.

In DNA, the CDR3 is TGCAGTGCTAGAGATGGTCGGAGTGTAAATTCACCCCTCCACTTT. This gives the protein CSARDGRSVNSPLHF. The chain has TRBV20-1 and TRBJ1-6, with D uncertain. CDR3 length: 15 residues. Germline CDR1 is DFQATT and CDR2 is SNEGSKA (reference sequence). Trimming left V 0 bases short and J 7 bases short, with 13 bases between.